These T cell receptor beta chains were read from a single sample in a study of cytomegalovirus exposure and HLA in healthy donors. Only in-frame clones appear in the TCRdb table, and some are missing; sequencing was by immunoSEQ multiplex PCR. This table holds about 180,000 clones, 81% found once. The sequenced material came from PBMCs. These receptors were obtained from a woman in her twenties or thirties in good health and CMV-seronegative. The CDR3 runs from the conserved cysteine through the conserved F or W. A D gene is named only where the DNA matches it firmly. Only part of the rows carry a size: once, few, many, or a class if the clone is expanded.

TRBD1 | few | TRBJ2-7 | TRBV19 | CASSRGQGAVYEQYF | TGTGCCAGTAGTAGGGGACAGGGGGCGGTGTACGAGCAGTACTTC
. | . | TRBJ1-2 | TRBV7-9 | CASSLLTGYGYTF | TGTGCCAGCAGCCTACTCACAGGGTATGGCTACACCTTC
. | once | TRBJ1-2 | TRBV15 | CATSRDRTKIYGYTF | TGTGCCACCAGCAGAGATCGCACAAAGATCTATGGCTACACCTTC
TRBD1 | once | TRBJ1-2 | TRBV19 | CASSPTPSGQGYGYTF | TGTGCCAGTAGCCCTACCCCGTCGGGACAGGGATATGGCTACACCTTC
TRBD2 | . | TRBJ2-1 | TRBV7-2 | CASSLTSANNEQFF | TGTGCCAGCAGCTTGACTAGCGCAAACAATGAGCAGTTCTTC
TRBD2 | . | TRBJ2-3 | TRBV27 | CASSSLAGAATDTQYF | TGTGCCAGCAGTTCACTAGCGGGGGCCGCCACAGATACGCAGTATTTT
TRBD2 | . | TRBJ2-1 | TRBV7-3 | CASSLNGGLVYNEQFF | TGTGCCAGCAGCTTAAATGGGGGACTAGTGTACAATGAGCAGTTCTTC
. | . | TRBJ2-1 | TRBV10-1 | CATAGLSRGSVEIYNEQFF | TGCGCCACAGCAGGGCTTTCGCGGGGTAGCGTTGAGATTTACAATGAGCAGTTCTTC
TRBD2 | . | TRBJ2-5 | TRBV11-3 | CASSSSGGAEETQYF | TGTGCCAGCAGCAGTAGCGGGGGGGCCGAGGAGACCCAGTACTTC
TRBD1 | . | TRBJ2-7 | TRBV27 | CASSLEGTGRREQYF | TGTGCCAGCAGTTTAGAAGGGACAGGGAGGCGCGAGCAGTACTTC
TRBD1 | . | TRBJ1-2 | TRBV27 | CASSASDRGTSGYTF | TGTGCCAGCAGTGCCTCGGACAGGGGGACGTCGGGCTACACCTTC
. | . | TRBJ1-4 | TRBV5-1 | CASRDGGNEKLFF | TGCGCCAGCAGGGACGGGGGAAATGAAAAACTGTTTTTT
. | . | TRBJ2-5 | TRBV6-5 | CASGTGETQYF | TGTGCCAGCGGGACTGGAGAGACCCAGTACTTC
. | . | TRBJ2-1 | TRBV28 | CASSEVVNEQFF | TGTGCCAGCAGTGAGGTCGTCAATGAGCAGTTCTTC
. | . | TRBJ2-1 | TRBV7-6 | CASTPDNDNEQFF | TGTGCCAGCACCCCCGACAATGACAATGAGCAGTTCTTC
TRBD1 | . | TRBJ1-2 | TRBV6-6 | CASSSTGQAYGYTF | TGTGCCAGCAGTTCCACAGGACAGGCCTATGGCTACACCTTC
. | . | TRBJ2-3 | TRBV5-6 | CASSSGADTQYF | TGTGCCAGCAGCTCCGGGGCAGATACGCAGTATTTT
. | . | TRBJ1-5 | TRBV7-2 | CASSLGTQGPQHF | TGTGCCAGCAGCTTAGGCACCCAGGGGCCCCAGCATTTT
. | . | TRBJ2-3 | TRBV7-9 | CASSLVGGTDTQYF | TGTGCCAGCAGCTTAGTCGGGGGCACAGATACGCAGTATTTT
. | . | TRBJ1-5 | TRBV5-8 | CASQISGTTYQPQHF | TGTGCCAGCCAGATCTCCGGGACTACATATCAGCCCCAGCATTTT
TRBD2 | . | TRBJ2-7 | TRBV6-6 | CASSYAGGYEQYF | TGTGCCAGCAGTTACGCGGGAGGGTACGAGCAGTACTTC
. | . | TRBJ2-1 | TRBV7-2 | CASSSLRRTITDEQFF | TGTGCCAGCAGCTCCCTAAGAAGGACTATAACCGATGAGCAGTTCTTC
. | . | TRBJ2-6 | TRBV2 | CASSKEGVPGANVLTF | TGTGCCAGCAGTAAAGAGGGGGTTCCTGGGGCCAACGTCCTGACTTTC
TRBD1 | . | TRBJ2-7 | TRBV6-5 | CASSRDRDLSEQYF | TGTGCCAGCAGCAGAGACAGGGATCTTAGCGAGCAGTACTTC
. | . | TRBJ1-6 | TRBV6-1 | CASSVEESYSPLHF | TGTGCCAGCAGTGTTGAGGAGTCGTATTCACCCCTCCACTTT
TRBD1 | once | TRBJ1-5 | TRBV6-1 | CASTPNRGGNQPQHF | TGTGCCAGCACTCCTAACAGGGGCGGGAATCAGCCCCAGCATTTT
. | . | TRBJ2-5 | TRBV4-3 | CASSQDHDIASARETQYF | TGCGCCAGCAGCCAAGACCATGATATAGCGTCAGCCAGGGAGACCCAGTACTTC
TRBD2 | . | TRBJ2-7 | TRBV6-5 | CASSYSRSGGTYEQYF | TGTGCCAGCAGTTACTCCAGGAGCGGGGGCACCTACGAGCAGTACTTC
TRBD1 | few | TRBJ2-7 | TRBV4-1 | CASSQLDRDSDEQYF | TGCGCCAGCAGCCAGTTGGACAGGGATTCCGACGAGCAGTACTTC